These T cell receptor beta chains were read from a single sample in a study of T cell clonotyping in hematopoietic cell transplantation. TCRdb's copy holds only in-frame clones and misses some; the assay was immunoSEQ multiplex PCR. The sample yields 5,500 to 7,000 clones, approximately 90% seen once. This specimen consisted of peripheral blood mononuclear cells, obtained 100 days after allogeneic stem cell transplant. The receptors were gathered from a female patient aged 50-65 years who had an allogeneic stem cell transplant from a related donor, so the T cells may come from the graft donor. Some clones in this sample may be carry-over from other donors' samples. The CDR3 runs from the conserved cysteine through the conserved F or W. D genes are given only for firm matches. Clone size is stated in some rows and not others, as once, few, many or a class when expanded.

CDR3aa: CASSLSLTGYVKNIQYF
CDR3nt: TGTGCCAGTAGTCTCTCCCTGACAGGGTACGTCAAAAACATTCAGTACTTC
d_gene: TRBD1
v_gene: TRBV19
j_gene: TRBJ2-4
abundance: -

CDR3aa: CAWSVQRGEPQHF
CDR3nt: TGTGCCTGGAGTGTACAGAGAGGGGAGCCCCAGCATTTT
d_gene: -
v_gene: TRBV30
j_gene: TRBJ1-5
abundance: -

CDR3aa: CASSLGSGANYGYTF
CDR3nt: TGCGCCAGCAGCTTGGGATCGGGGGCGAACTATGGCTACACCTTC
d_gene: -
v_gene: TRBV5-1
j_gene: TRBJ1-2
abundance: -

CDR3aa: CASRPRQGAKTEAFF
CDR3nt: TGTGCCAGCAGGCCCCGACAGGGGGCTAAAACTGAAGCTTTCTTT
d_gene: TRBD1
v_gene: TRBV11-1
j_gene: TRBJ1-1
abundance: -

CDR3aa: CASSEASARGGQYF
CDR3nt: TGTGCCAGCAGTGAAGCCTCCGCTAGGGGAGGGCAGTATTTT
d_gene: -
v_gene: TRBV2
j_gene: TRBJ2-3
abundance: -

CDR3aa: CASSLSTATNEKLFF
CDR3nt: TGTGCCAGCAGTTTATCGACAGCAACTAATGAAAAACTGTTTTTT
d_gene: -
v_gene: TRBV27
j_gene: TRBJ1-4
abundance: -

CDR3aa: CATSRDRPTNEAFF
CDR3nt: TGTGCCACCAGCAGAGACAGGCCAACGAATGAAGCTTTCTTT
d_gene: -
v_gene: TRBV15
j_gene: TRBJ1-1
abundance: few

CDR3aa: CASSLLQGREKLFF
CDR3nt: TGTGCCAGCAGCTTACTGCAGGGCCGTGAAAAACTGTTTTTT
d_gene: -
v_gene: TRBV7-2
j_gene: TRBJ1-4
abundance: -

CDR3aa: CASSFGRQNYGYTF
CDR3nt: TGTGCCAGCAGCTTCGGACGGCAGAACTATGGCTACACCTTC
d_gene: -
v_gene: TRBV11-2
j_gene: TRBJ1-2
abundance: -

CDR3aa: CASSLAGAPSYEQYF
CDR3nt: TGTGCCAGCAGTTTGGCGGGGGCGCCTTCCTACGAGCAGTACTTC
d_gene: -
v_gene: TRBV6-6
j_gene: TRBJ2-7
abundance: -

CDR3aa: CATSRTGTVDEKLFF
CDR3nt: TGTGCCACCAGCCGCACCGGGACGGTTGATGAAAAACTGTTTTTT
d_gene: -
v_gene: TRBV15
j_gene: TRBJ1-4
abundance: -

CDR3aa: CAWSARTAGARQPQHF
CDR3nt: TGTGCCTGGAGTGCCCGTACCGCAGGGGCGCGTCAGCCCCAGCATTTT
d_gene: -
v_gene: TRBV30
j_gene: TRBJ1-5
abundance: -

CDR3aa: CVASSYNEQFF
CDR3nt: TGTGTGGCTAGCTCCTACAATGAGCAGTTCTTC
d_gene: -
v_gene: TRBV6-5
j_gene: TRBJ2-1
abundance: -

CDR3aa: CAWSVGGSSWSPLHF
CDR3nt: TGTGCCTGGAGTGTTGGGGGGTCCAGTTGGTCACCCCTCCACTTT
d_gene: -
v_gene: TRBV30
j_gene: TRBJ1-6
abundance: -

CDR3aa: CASSESLGSGTDTQYF
CDR3nt: TGTGCCAGCAGTGAATCTCTGGGGTCGGGCACAGATACGCAGTATTTT
d_gene: -
v_gene: TRBV6-1
j_gene: TRBJ2-3
abundance: -